The source of this TCR beta chain is a study of cytomegalovirus exposure and HLA in healthy donors. The study's findings and limits: Earlier analysis found most TCR beta V segments productive about 87% or about 30% of the time. From TCR beta sequences, most subjects' HLA-A and HLA-B alleles were reportedly predicted accurately. Of the V segments, some could not be distinguished, including TRBV6-2 and TRBV6-3, and were excluded. Later, an analysis showed that TCR beta chains associated with HLA were more clonally expanded than others that were equally common.

The CDR3 is 14 amino acids. Trimming left V 5 bases short and J 7 bases short, with 12 bases between. CDR1 is LNHDA, CDR2 SQIVND, per germline (reference sequence). To note about this clone: Its antigen is unidentified.

Researchers ran the PCR with 60 Vbeta and 13 Jbeta primers. Sequenced by immunoSEQ multiplex PCR; TCRdb stores in-frame clones only, minus some. The sample consists of about 120,000 clones, around 80% of them appearing once. The sequencing input was PBMCs. The TCR sequence derives from a female donor in good health and CMV-seropositive. The J gene is TRBJ1-6, the V gene TRBV19; D is possibly TRBD1 (5 bases). The CDR3 spells CASSPLGRNSPLHF. CDR3 sequence (DNA): TGTGCCAGTAGTCCTTTGGGGCGGAATTCACCCCTCCACTTT.